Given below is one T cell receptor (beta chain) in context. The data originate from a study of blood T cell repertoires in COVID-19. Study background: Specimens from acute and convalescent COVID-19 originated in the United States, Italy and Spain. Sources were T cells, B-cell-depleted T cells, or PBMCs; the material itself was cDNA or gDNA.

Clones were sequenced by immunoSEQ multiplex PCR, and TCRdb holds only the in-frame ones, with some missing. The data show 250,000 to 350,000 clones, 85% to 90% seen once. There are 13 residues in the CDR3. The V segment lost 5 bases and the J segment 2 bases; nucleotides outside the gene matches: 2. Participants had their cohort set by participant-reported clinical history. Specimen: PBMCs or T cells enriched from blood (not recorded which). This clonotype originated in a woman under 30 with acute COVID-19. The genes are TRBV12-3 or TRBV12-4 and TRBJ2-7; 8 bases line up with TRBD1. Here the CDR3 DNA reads TGTGCCAGCAGTCGACAGGGGCCCTACGAGCAGTACTTC. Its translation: CASSRQGPYEQYF.